The T cell receptor (beta chain) described here comes from a study of CD8 T cells in ankylosing spondylitis. This clonotype has at least ten counts. Its antigen is currently unknown. Regarding the study as a whole: According to the report, clones linked to the disease were significantly enriched in matched synovial fluid samples taken from ankylosing spondylitis patients.

TCRdb independently ran MiXCR on the 5' RACE reads; one entry per CDR3 protein. The repertoire has nearly 350,000 distinct CDR3 sequences, roughly 15% of them found once; the top ten carry about 1.1%. CDR3 length equals 13 residues. Germline trimming cut 6 bases from V and 6 bases from J; bases unmatched to any gene: 4. Germline CDR1 and CDR2: SGHAT and FQNNGV. The V and J genes are TRBV11-2 and TRBJ2-5; TRBD1 aligns across 10 bases. The specimen sequenced was blood, either unsorted or a sorted T cell fraction (not recorded which). The clonotype comes from a male donor with ankylosing spondylitis or in good health (not recorded which). The chain's CDR3 is CASSLDRGKTQYF. The CDR3 nucleotides are TGTGCCAGCAGTCTGGACAGGGGGAAGACCCAGTACTTC.